This T cell receptor (beta chain) was observed in a study of cytomegalovirus exposure and HLA in healthy donors (dated by TCRdb to between 2016 and 2019). Looking at the study overall: In an earlier analysis of approximately 500 of the donors, 276 Gb of sequence data and some 120 million unique TCR beta sequences from about 190 million T cells were reported. Using immunosequencing, the study profiled T cell repertoires from around 680 subjects and related those repertoires to cytomegalovirus serostatus. Because of strong linkage in the cohort, a few DR-DQ haplotypes were treated as single units for association and clustering. An earlier analysis of approximately 630 of the donors applied high-throughput TCR beta sequencing to assess whether each TCR beta V gene segment acted as functional or pseudogenic. The genetic ancestry cluster associated with self-reported Caucasian donors included about 81% of the 300 to 450 genotyped donors. Alongside the repertoire data, information on donor age, sex, ethnicity and CMV serostatus was compiled. To predict cytomegalovirus infection status, the study brought together high-throughput TCR immunosequencing, statistical association of individual TCRs with disease status, and machine learning. About 310 gigabases of sequencing data and roughly 90 million unique TCR sequences were included in an early release covering 550 to 650 HLA-typed donors. All discovery cohort repertoires had been generated using a single sequencing platform. Among about 400 genotyped donors of the cohort, an average of around 240,000 unique TCR beta nucleotide sequences was sequenced per donor, of which about 19% were non-productive. A separate validation cohort of more than 100 different subjects was used in addition to the 666-subject first cohort. The study aimed to test whether cataloging public T cell receptors could reveal signatures of past pathogen exposure. Genome-wide SNP genotypes for about 65% of the roughly 670 donors were used in a later genetic analysis, which treated that subset as a discovery cohort. Rather than using new phenotypic data, the later analysis identified candidate immune exposures from TCR beta sequences and from how often those sequences occurred across donors. In a later analysis, previously published TCR beta repertoires from 666 donors were re-analyzed and high-resolution HLA genotyping was added so that TCR occurrence patterns could be studied. The number of donors typed differed by locus, with about 629-640 for A, B, C, DRB1 and DQB1, roughly 520 for DQA1, 600 to 610 for DPA1, and around 460 for DPB1. Class I and class II HLA loci were covered by the typing at four-digit resolution. The paper's findings and limits, for the study overall: CMV serostatus was the only immune exposure information available for the cohort. A later analysis found that HLA-associated TCR beta chains were more clonally expanded and had lower generation probabilities than equally common non-associated chains. Roughly 15 rarely observed V segments, including chromosome 9 orphons, were excluded from the earlier analysis of about 500 of the donors because counts were too low. Because HLA typing was missing for some donors at each locus, association tests included only the typed subset. Some IMGT-functional V segments, including TRBV6-2 and TRBV6-3, could not be told apart with the 87-base-pair reads, so those segments were excluded. At a false discovery rate of 0.05, a later analysis linked 16,000 or so TCR beta sequences to specific HLA alleles. According to the authors, the approach could potentially be generalized to other disease states and immunological phenotypes. A cluster of highly shared sequence variants was judged likely to represent a technical artifact of the sequencing pipeline. Only TCR beta chains were sequenced in this cohort, and the absence of alpha or paired-chain data limited detectable features. The classifier was reported to diagnose cytomegalovirus status with high specificity and sensitivity in both the original and validation cohorts. A later analysis found that TCR association rates varied across HLA loci, with DRB1 alleles showing the most associated TCRs and HLA-C alleles the fewest. Correlated functional status among segregating V segments might be attributable to linkage disequilibrium, but an unknown experimental factor could not be ruled out. An earlier analysis of 587 of the donors showed that most TCR beta V segments appeared in productive rearrangements either about 90% or about 30% of the time, which broadly matched IMGT annotations. Across donors, most TCR sequences were observed very rarely, whereas some public TCRs were present in many individuals. V-gene and J-gene trimming of TCR beta chains was associated with a missense DCLRE1C variant in a later genetic analysis, and the association was replicated in an independent cohort. A further reported finding was that TCR beta sequences accurately predicted the HLA-A and HLA-B alleles for most subjects in the first cohort. A few of the identified cytomegalovirus-associated TCR beta chains were confirmed in vitro to be specific for cytomegalovirus antigens. A later genetic analysis reported fewer N-insertions in productive TCRs among donors in an Asian-associated ancestry cluster than the approximately 700-donor mean. In a later analysis, most CMV-associated TCR beta chains were found to appear HLA-restricted, with HLA associations seemingly driven largely by CMV exposure. Several of the top co-occurrence clusters appeared to be linked to parvovirus B19, influenza, CMV and Epstein-Barr virus, according to a later analysis. Assigning TCR associations to individual alleles was difficult when HLA alleles, especially DR and DQ, strongly co-occurred. The presence/absence analyses assumed that sequencing depth was roughly uniform across donors, and that assumption may not be true. A total of 150 to 200 TCR beta chains were listed by the study as associated with cytomegalovirus.

The cohort was made up of around 720 healthy bone marrow donors. Cohort members were all nominally healthy when sampled, although unrecorded immune exposures were likely present. The donor was CMV seropositive and was included in the group of 250 to 350 seropositive cohort members. A peripheral blood sample was collected from each donor, and TCR beta sequencing was performed on peripheral blood mononuclear cells. The Qiagen DNeasy Blood Extraction Kit was used to extract genomic DNA from the blood cell samples. Notes on this clone: The clone's antigen remains unknown. No much larger clone exists at a distance of one base, and base qualities are not known.

Library prep was done by the immunoSEQ multiplex PCR assay. For the multiplex PCR, a mixture combining 60 forward primers for TCR Vbeta segments and 13 reverse primers for TCR Jbeta segments was used. The CDR3 region of rearranged TCR beta genes was amplified from genomic DNA by a multiplex PCR assay. On the Illumina HiSeq System, the amplified TCR beta libraries were sequenced as 87-base-pair reads. The published analysis was carried out like this. Across the 600 to 700 repertoires, a later analysis counted tens of millions of unique TCR beta chains, around 11 million of which were shared by at least two donors. To remove PCR and sequencing errors, raw reads were error-corrected and collapsed into unique sequences using a nearest-neighbor algorithm that merged closely related sequences. V, D and J gene segments were assigned by aligning CDR3 sequences to IMGT reference sequences. For a sequence to be retained, at least a six-nucleotide match to both a V gene segment and a J gene segment was required. Rearrangements were called productive when the CDR3 lacked stop codons and stayed in frame with V and J; all others were non-productive. Following IMGT convention, CDR3 was defined as the stretch from the second conserved V-encoded cysteine to the conserved J-encoded phenylalanine. The earlier analysis of about 610 of the donors excluded sequences that lacked an unambiguous match to a single V gene segment. An earlier analysis of just under 600 of the donors called V segments functional above 56.7% productive rearrangements and segregating when the between-donor standard deviation exceeded 5%. A statistical classification framework was built to diagnose cytomegalovirus status from the catalog of TCR beta chain sequences. In a later analysis, V and J genes were assigned by comparing TCR nucleotide sequences against IMGT/GENE-DB human TR gene sequences. A later analysis assigned CDR3 sequences and most-parsimonious VDJ recombination scenarios with the TCRdist pipeline. A later analysis defined each TCR beta chain by its CDR3 amino acid sequence plus V-gene family, and excluded reads lacking a unique V-gene family. A later analysis removed 550 to 650 highly shared, low-generation-probability nucleotide sequences to deal with suspected cross-contamination and a sequencing artifact. In a later analysis, a clonal expansion index was calculated for each public chain from normalized within-repertoire ranks of inferred template counts. Generation probabilities in a later analysis came from a VDJ recombination model fitted to out-of-frame rearrangements, and those results were checked against IGoR. Hypergeometric tests were used in a later analysis to score TCR-TCR, TCR-HLA and TCR-CMV co-occurrence, with a repertoire-size bias correction applied to the TCR pairs. In a later analysis, false discovery rates were estimated by permuting HLA or CMV assignments 20 times. A later analysis grouped co-occurring TCRs with DBSCAN, adding TCRdist sequence similarity when clustering within HLA-allele-positive subsets. Repertoires with fewer than 30,000 or more than 120,000 public chains were left out of co-occurrence clustering, as were five repertoires with anomalous nucleotide sharing. The table comes from immuneACCESS by way of TCRdb, which keeps in-frame sequences with V and J called. Part of the clones is missing from these tables; in studies checked, under half for an unresolved V gene and the rest for unknown reasons. V, J and clone size reflect that table, while D and trimming were determined from the DNA. Across this sample there are 150,000 to 200,000 clones, with around 79% seen only once. 1.5% of the sample comes from the top ten.

According to the germline V gene, CDR1 reads SGHDN and CDR2 reads FVKESK. From the cysteine up to the phenylalanine, the CDR3 has a length of 15 residues. Only the CDR3 DNA stays, 45 bases, in frame from base 1. V drops 5 bases and J drops 9 bases, leaving 22 bases in between. The sequence came from a girl between 10 and 17 years old in good health and CMV-seropositive. The chain couples TRBV14 to TRBJ1-2; tentative D gene TRBD1, with 6 bases matching. The sample consisted of PBMCs. The CDR3: CASSKGGDLVASYTF. The DNA sequence is given as TGTGCCAGCAGCAAAGGGGGGGACCTCGTAGCCAGCTACACCTTC.